This entry lists 25 T cell receptor beta chains sequenced from one sample in a study of cytomegalovirus exposure and HLA in healthy donors. The study ran its PCR with 60 Vbeta and 13 Jbeta primers. Sequencing was performed with immunoSEQ multiplex PCR; in TCRdb, only in-frame clones are kept and a portion is missing. The sample holds about 120,000 clones; roughly 80% are singletons and the top ten take 2.1%. Sequenced: PBMCs. The receptor set was obtained from a man aged 30 to 45 in good health and CMV-seronegative.

V usage is TRBV5-6 and J usage is TRBJ1-5; 7 positions agree with TRBD1. V lost 2 bases and J lost 2; bases outside the gene matches: 13. CDR1 SGHDT and CDR2 YYEEEE come from the germline V gene. The CDR3 is 18 amino acids. This CDR3 reads CASSLGQAGLYGNQPQHF. The CDR3, as DNA: TGTGCCAGCAGCTTAGGACAGGCGGGATTATATGGCAATCAGCCCCAGCATTTT.

V usage is TRBV9 and J usage is TRBJ1-4, with 10 bases matching TRBD1. Germline V gene data show CDR1 as SGDLS and CDR2 as YYNGEE. The junction had 10 bases not matched to a gene; V was cut back by 0 bases and J by 5 bases. The CDR3 totals 18 residues. The CDR3 loop reads CASSVGDRGLRTNEKLFF. DNA for the CDR3: TGTGCCAGCAGCGTAGGGGACAGGGGCCTCCGGACCAATGAAAAACTGTTTTTT.

This clone was seen once. The V and J genes are TRBV6-6 and TRBJ2-5; a weak D match, TRBD2 (6 bases). CDR3 length: 16 residues. The V gene lost 5 bases and the J gene lost 4 bases, with 20 bases spanning the gap. CDR1 and CDR2 (germline): MNHNY, SVGAGI (reference sequence). The CDR3 loop is CASSRRGAGPRETQYF. CDR3 sequence (DNA): TGTGCCAGCAGTCGACGAGGCGCGGGGCCGCGAGAGACCCAGTACTTC.

This clone showed up just a few times. The chain links TRBV5-8 to TRBJ1-1; the match to TRBD1 covers 9 bases. In germline, CDR1 is SGHTS, CDR2 YDEGEE. Trimming at V came to 3 bases and at J to 3 bases, leaving 0 bases not matched to a gene. This CDR3 is built from 13 residues. CDR3 residues: CASSWTGDTEAFF. DNA for the CDR3: TGTGCCAGCAGCTGGACAGGGGACACTGAAGCTTTCTTT. The whole variable domain, filled in from reference TRBV5-8 and TRBJ1-1, reads EAGVTQSPTHLIKTRGQQATLRCSPISGHTSVYWYQQALGLGLQFLLWYDEGEERNRGNFPPRFSGRQFPNYSSELNVNALELEDSALYLCASSWTGDTEAFFGQGTRLTVV.

Here the CDR3 DNA reads TGTGCCAGCAGTCCGACAGGTGCATCCGGAAGGGCTAACTCTGGAAACACCATATATTTT. This translates into CASSPTGASGRANSGNTIYF. The gene calls are TRBV28 and TRBJ1-3; maybe TRBD1 (6 bases). The CDR3 has 20 amino acids. The germline gives CDR1 MDHEN, CDR2 SYDVKM. V gave up 5 bases and J gave up 0 bases, with 26 bases separating them.

The chain recombines TRBV27 with TRBJ1-2, with 9 nucleotides matching TRBD1. The trim removed 3 bases at V and 5 bases at J, leaving 10 bases unmatched. The length of the CDR3 is 16 residues. Germline CDR1 MNHEY, CDR2 SMNVEV (reference sequence). The CDR3 coding sequence is TGTGCCAGCAGTTTCCGGGACAGGGCGGGACTATATGGCTACACCTTC. Translating gives CASSFRDRAGLYGYTF.

This clone has ten or more counts. CDR3 nucleotide sequence: TGTGCCAGCAGCCCGACAGACAGGGAGCTGTTTTTT. Translated: CASSPTDRELFF. This chain joins TRBV14 and TRBJ2-2, with D maybe TRBD1 (5 bases). The CDR3 is made up of 12 amino acids. V lost 4 bases, J lost 9 bases, and 9 bases lay in between. CDR1 is SGHDN, CDR2 FVKESK, per germline.

This chain joins TRBV2 and TRBJ2-1, with 9 bases matching TRBD2. The germline gives CDR1 SNHLY, CDR2 FYNNEI. The length of the CDR3 is 11 residues. J lost 13 bases, V lost 6 bases, and 4 bases had no gene match. Here the CDR3 reads CASSPSGDQFF. For the CDR3, the DNA is TGTGCCAGCAGCCCTAGCGGGGACCAGTTCTTC.

The genes are TRBV4-1 and TRBJ2-7; 7 bases map to TRBD2. The CDR3 contains 17 residues. The junction had 14 bases not matched to a gene; V was cut back by 4 bases and J by 2 bases. Germline-derived CDR1 and CDR2 are MGHRA and YSYEKL. The CDR3 protein is CASSPHWEGPPAYEQYF. The DNA of the CDR3 is TGCGCCAGCAGCCCGCACTGGGAGGGACCTCCGGCCTACGAGCAGTACTTC.

V and J are TRBV7-7 and TRBJ2-5; the match to TRBD2 covers 7 bases. The CDR3 loop spans 15 amino acids. J gave up 5 bases and V 1 base, and 7 bases lay outside the gene matches. Germline CDR1 and CDR2: SSHAT and FNYEAQ (reference sequence). The CDR3 DNA sequence: TGTGCCAGCAGCTTAGGCGCTAGCGGAGGCGAGACCCAGTACTTC. Protein: CASSLGASGGETQYF.

The chain employs TRBV5-6 and TRBJ1-5, with TRBD1 matching over 11 bases. The CDR3 contains 17 residues. The V gene's germline CDR1 is SGHDT and CDR2 YYEEEE. With V trimmed by 3 bases and J by 3 bases, 8 bases remained unmatched. The CDR3 spells CASSSRGQGAYNQPQHF. CDR3 sequence (DNA): TGTGCCAGCAGCTCCCGAGGACAGGGGGCCTACAATCAGCCCCAGCATTTT.

CDR3 nucleotides: TGCGCCAGCAGCCAAACTCGTAGCGGGGCTAAGGGAGATACGCAGTATTTT. This translates into CASSQTRSGAKGDTQYF. V is TRBV4-1 and J is TRBJ2-3; 8 bases align to TRBD2. This CDR3 spans 17 amino acids. Germline lookup yields CDR1 MGHRA and CDR2 YSYEKL. Germline trimming cut 2 bases from V and 5 bases from J; bases unmatched to any gene: 12.

This clone was detected only once. The rearrangement links TRBV5-1 to TRBJ1-3; D not resolved. The CDR3 has 16 amino acids. With 0 bases removed from V and 0 bases from J, the gap between germline ends came to 10 bases. Germline assignment: CDR1 SGHRS and CDR2 YFSETQ. This CDR3 is CASSLGRESSGNTIYF. The DNA of the CDR3 is TGCGCCAGCAGCTTGGGTAGGGAGAGCTCTGGAAACACCATATATTTT.

In regard to this clone: Germline and junction disagree at one end, which may indicate a read error. This chain joins TRBV10-3 and TRBJ2-3; TRBD2 matches 12 bases. The CDR3 contains 17 residues. CDR1 is ENHRY and CDR2 is SYGVKD in the germline V gene. CDR3 in amino acids: CASSRTSGGQGTDTQYF. The CDR3 DNA follows: TGTGCCAGCAGTAGAACTAGCGGGGGGCAGGGCACAGATACGCAGTATTTT.

This chain uses TRBV4-3 with TRBJ2-7; no clear D. Germline values: CDR1 LGHNA, CDR2 YSLEER. This CDR3 spans 17 amino acids. V dropped 0 bases and J dropped 4 bases, with 19 bases sitting between them. CDR3: CASSQDHPGSELYEQYF. CDR3 nucleotide sequence: TGCGCCAGCAGCCAAGATCATCCTGGCAGCGAATTGTACGAGCAGTACTTC.

V usage is TRBV15 and J usage is TRBJ2-7, with D tentatively TRBD1 (5 bases). The CDR3 contains 15 residues. CDR1 and CDR2 (germline): LNHNV, YYDKDF (reference sequence). The V end was cut by 0 bases, the J end by 5 bases, with 14 bases between. The CDR3 protein is CATSRDQGSVDEQYF. Written as DNA, the CDR3 is TGTGCCACCAGCAGAGATCAGGGCTCCGTTGACGAGCAGTACTTC.

The chain links TRBV6-5 to TRBJ2-5, with D perhaps matching TRBD2 (7 bases). V shed 6 bases and J shed 4 bases, with 15 bases lying between them. This CDR3 comprises 14 residues. Looked up from germline, CDR1 is MNHEY and CDR2 is SVGAGI. The CDR3: CASSSWGGLETQYF. The CDR3 nucleotides read TGTGCCAGCAGCTCCTGGGGGGGGCTAGAGACCCAGTACTTC.

Only a few counts were recorded for this clone. The rearrangement joins TRBV6-1 to TRBJ1-1; the match to TRBD1 covers 9 bases. J lost 1 base, V lost 5 bases, and 2 bases had no gene match. This CDR3 has 14 residues. CDR1 is MNHNS and CDR2 is SASEGT in the germline V gene. CDR3 nucleotide sequence: TGTGCCAGCAGTAAGACAGGGGGGAACACTGAAGCTTTCTTT. Residues: CASSKTGGNTEAFF.

The chain employs TRBV29-1 and TRBJ2-3; 12 nucleotides match TRBD2. J lost 0 bases, V lost 1 base, and 5 bases had no gene match. This CDR3 comprises 17 residues. Germline V gene lookup returns CDR1 SQVTM and CDR2 ANQGSEA. For the CDR3, the DNA is TGCAGCGTTGAAGGGGGACTAGCGGGTACTAGCACAGATACGCAGTATTTT. This encodes CSVEGGLAGTSTDTQYF.

This chain connects TRBV5-1 to TRBJ2-1, with a tentative D call TRBD2 (6 bases). CDR1 is SGHRS, CDR2 YFSETQ, per germline. The germline V and J ends were trimmed by 4 bases and 6 bases, with 8 bases remaining between them. This CDR3 has 12 amino acids. This chain's CDR3 is CASSRTTNEQFF. DNA for the CDR3: TGCGCCAGCAGCAGGACTACCAATGAGCAGTTCTTC.

The rearrangement links TRBV29-1 to TRBJ2-7; 9 bases line up with TRBD1. From germline, CDR1 is SQVTM and CDR2 ANQGSEA. The V segment lost 6 bases and the J segment 1 base; nucleotides outside the gene matches: 1. The CDR3 loop spans 12 amino acids. For the CDR3, the DNA is TGCAGCGTCGGGACAGGGTCCTACGAGCAGTACTTC. It translates to CSVGTGSYEQYF.

V gene TRBV19 combines with J gene TRBJ2-4, with a possible D match to TRBD2 (5 bases). The CDR3 has 14 residues. V lost 3 bases, J lost 6 bases, and 12 bases lay in between. Germline V gene data show CDR1 as LNHDA and CDR2 as SQIVND (reference sequence). The CDR3, as DNA: TGTGCCAGTAGTATTGGAGGTTTGCCAAACATTCAGTACTTC. Protein: CASSIGGLPNIQYF.

The chain links TRBV20-1 to TRBJ2-3, with a weak D call TRBD1 (5 bases). The V gene's germline CDR1 is DFQATT and CDR2 SNEGSKA (reference sequence). V was clipped by 4 bases and J by 4 bases, with 6 bases between them. The CDR3 has 11 residues. CDR3 sequence (DNA): TGCAGTGCTACAGGGTCAGATACGCAGTATTTT. Translating gives CSATGSDTQYF.

This chain connects TRBV7-2 to TRBJ2-2; maybe TRBD1 (8 bases). Trimming shortened V by 5 bases and J by 4 bases, and 17 bases separated the two germline ends. This CDR3 contains 16 residues. Per the germline V gene, CDR1 is SGHTA and CDR2 is FQGNSA. CDR3: CASSVNRGGGTGELFF. The CDR3 DNA reads TGTGCCAGCAGCGTAAACAGGGGGGGTGGCACCGGGGAGCTGTTTTTT.

J is TRBJ1-2 and V is TRBV5-4; 8 nucleotides align to TRBD1. Germline assignment: CDR1 SGHNT and CDR2 YYREEE (reference sequence). This CDR3 is 15 amino acids long. V was pared by 2 bases and J by 6 bases, with 9 bases of the junction left unmatched. CDR3 protein: CASSFEAGGHNGYTF. The CDR3 coding sequence is TGTGCCAGCAGCTTTGAGGCAGGGGGCCATAATGGCTACACCTTC. Together with reference TRBV5-4 and TRBJ1-2, the CDR3 gives the full variable domain: ETGVTQSPTHLIKTRGQQVTLRCSSQSGHNTVSWYQQALGQGPQFIFQYYREEENGRGNFPPRFSGLQFPNYSSELNVNALELDDSALYLCASSFEAGGHNGYTFGSGTRLTVV.